This T cell receptor (beta chain) stems from a study of blood T cell repertoires in COVID-19. Sequencing used immunoSEQ multiplex PCR; TCRdb keeps in-frame clones, though not all of them. The table includes about 280,000 clones, 65% to 90% detected once. This CDR3 spans 14 amino acids. Germline loops: CDR1 SGHNT, CDR2 YYREEE (reference sequence). J was trimmed by 6 bases and V by 3 bases; bases with no gene match: 9. Sequenced: peripheral blood. The source of this sequence is a man aged 45-65 years with active or convalescent COVID-19. V gene TRBV5-4 combines with J gene TRBJ2-7; 7 positions match TRBD1. This CDR3 reads CASSSNRGEGEQYF. The CDR3 DNA reads TGTGCCAGCAGCTCAAACAGGGGAGAGGGCGAGCAGTACTTC.